This TCR beta chain was sequenced in a study of Ad26.COV2.S vaccination and SARS-CoV-2 variants. This clone was observed a few times. Treatment noted: 15 to 20 received Ad26.COV2.S at low or high dose, single or two shots; roughly five received placebo; per-sample allocation not given. Following the first vaccine or placebo injection, samples were taken on day 63. An 18-55-year-old adult in Boston served as donor. The junction had 6 bases not matched to a gene; V was cut back by 5 bases and J by 7 bases. This CDR3 has 16 residues. The germline CDR1 and CDR2 sequences are SNHLY and FYNNEI. The table came from immunoSEQ multiplex PCR; TCRdb's copy has only in-frame clones and leaves some out. The sample includes about 400,000 clones, about four fifths seen only once; the top ten take about 7.4%.

The sample was peripheral blood, taken in a trial of Ad26.COV2.S vaccine versus placebo. The rearrangement joins TRBV2 to TRBJ2-2; 14 nucleotides align to TRBD2. The receptor's source is a person aged 18-65 years who received the Ad26.COV2.S COVID-19 vaccine or a placebo. The CDR3 nucleotides read TGTGCCAGCAGTCCGGGACTAGCGGGAGCGGTCGGGGAGCTGTTTTTT. Residues: CASSPGLAGAVGELFF.